Following are 9 T cell receptor beta chains from one sample sequenced in a study of radiotherapy plus CTLA-4 blockade in lung cancer. Sequenced by immunoSEQ multiplex PCR; TCRdb stores in-frame clones only, minus some. The data contain approximately 94,000 clones, roughly 85% of them seen just once; the ten biggest clones take up about 25%. The source was peripheral blood, collected from a patient treated with radiotherapy plus ipilimumab. Every receptor here comes from a human donor with non-small cell lung cancer that progressed on radiotherapy plus ipilimumab.

The CDR3 DNA sequence: TGTGCCAGCAGCCTCGCTTTGGGCCCAGATACGCAGTATTTT. Amino acid sequence: CASSLALGPDTQYF. The V and J genes are TRBV7-9 and TRBJ2-3; D is ambiguous. V lost 5 bases to trimming and J lost 4 bases, with 13 bases between them. The germline V gene encodes CDR1 SEHNR and CDR2 FQNEAQ (reference sequence). The CDR3 spans 14 residues. Full variable domain (remainder filled in from reference TRBV7-9 and TRBJ2-3): DTGVSQNPRHKITKRGQNVTFRCDPISEHNRLYWYRQTLGQGPEFLTYFQNEAQLEKSRLLSDRFSAERPKGSFSTLEIQRTEQGDSAMYLCASSLALGPDTQYFGPGTRLTVL.

The chain is built from TRBV30 and TRBJ2-1; weak D call: TRBD1 (6 bases). V was trimmed by 4 bases and J by 2 bases, leaving 12 bases between them. This CDR3 contains 14 residues. Germline-derived CDR1 and CDR2 are GTSNPN and SVGIG (reference sequence). The CDR3 loop is CAWNQGLPYNEQFF. The CDR3, as DNA: TGTGCCTGGAACCAGGGGCTACCCTACAATGAGCAGTTCTTC.

V gene TRBV12-5 combines with J gene TRBJ2-3; possibly TRBD2 for D (5 bases). This CDR3 comprises 14 residues. Germline loops: CDR1 LGHNT, CDR2 FRNRAP. The V gene lost 4 bases and the J gene lost 2 bases, with 10 bases spanning the gap. The CDR3 DNA reads as TGTGCTAGTGGTTCTGGAGGCAACACAGATACGCAGTATTTT. This gives the protein CASGSGGNTDTQYF.

The table lists this clone with a count of one. This chain joins TRBV10-1 and TRBJ1-5; a weak D match, TRBD1 (6 bases). Germline assignment: CDR1 WNHNN and CDR2 SYGVQD (reference sequence). This CDR3 contains 21 residues. The V and J ends lost 0 bases and 1 base respectively, with 25 bases between them. The CDR3 loop reads CASSESGGALWVVLSNQPQHF. Written as DNA, the CDR3 is TGCGCCAGCAGTGAGTCGGGGGGGGCCCTGTGGGTCGTGCTCAGCAATCAGCCCCAGCATTTT.

V is TRBV9 and J is TRBJ2-2; 9 bases align to TRBD2. CDR3 length: 16 amino acids. CDR1 is SGDLS and CDR2 is YYNGEE in the germline V gene. J was trimmed by 2 bases and V by 4 bases; bases with no gene match: 6. The DNA of the CDR3 is TGTGCCAGCAGCCCAATAGCGGGAGTTAACACCGGGGAGCTGTTTTTT. Translation: CASSPIAGVNTGELFF.

This clone was seen a few times. The rearrangement uses TRBV9 and TRBJ2-3, with TRBD2 matching over 8 bases. After removal of 1 base from V and 7 bases from J, the junction contained 11 bases not matched to a gene. This CDR3 comprises 16 residues. Per germline, CDR1 SGDLS and CDR2 YYNGEE. The CDR3 loop reads CASSVSPAGEGYTQYF. In DNA form, the CDR3 reads TGTGCCAGCAGCGTAAGTCCAGCGGGAGAGGGATATACGCAGTATTTT.

The chain recombines TRBV28 with TRBJ2-3; no reliable D call. Between the trimmed V and J ends, which lost 10 bases and 5 bases, there was a span of 10 bases. Germline values: CDR1 MDHEN, CDR2 SYDVKM. The CDR3 has 11 residues. The CDR3 region is CATTEVDTQYF. In nucleotides, the CDR3 is TGTGCCACCACTGAGGTAGATACGCAGTATTTT.

This clone showed up just once. The chain joins TRBV30 to TRBJ2-7; D tentatively reads TRBD1 or TRBD2 (7 bases each). The germline CDR1 and CDR2 sequences are GTSNPN and SVGIG (reference sequence). This CDR3 contains 12 residues. Trimming left V 4 bases short and J 6 bases short, with 13 bases between. The CDR3 spells CAWNRGGGEQYF. Here the CDR3 DNA reads TGTGCCTGGAACAGGGGAGGGGGCGAGCAGTACTTC.

This clone was counted only a few times. The chain is built from TRBV30 and TRBJ2-7, with 8 bases fitting TRBD2. The V gene's germline CDR1 is GTSNPN and CDR2 SVGIG (reference sequence). V lost 4 bases and J lost 0; bases outside the gene matches: 5. The CDR3 sequence is 14 residues long. The CDR3: CAWKREGRSYEQYV. The CDR3 DNA follows: TGTGCCTGGAAACGGGAGGGCCGCTCCTACGAGCAGTACGTC.